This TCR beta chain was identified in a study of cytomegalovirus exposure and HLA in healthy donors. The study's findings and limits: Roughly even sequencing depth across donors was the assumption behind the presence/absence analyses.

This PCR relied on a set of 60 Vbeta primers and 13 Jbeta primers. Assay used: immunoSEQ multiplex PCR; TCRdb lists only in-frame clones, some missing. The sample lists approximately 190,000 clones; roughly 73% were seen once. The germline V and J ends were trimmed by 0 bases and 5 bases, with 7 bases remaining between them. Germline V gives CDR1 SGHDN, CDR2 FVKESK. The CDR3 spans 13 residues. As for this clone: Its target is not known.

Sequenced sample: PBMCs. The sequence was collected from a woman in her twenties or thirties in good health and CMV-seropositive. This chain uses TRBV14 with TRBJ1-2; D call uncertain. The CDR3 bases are TGTGCCAGCAGCCAAGAAGGAGTTTATGGCTACACCTTC. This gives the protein CASSQEGVYGYTF.